The TCR beta chain described here comes from a study of cytomegalovirus exposure and HLA in healthy donors (dated by TCRdb to 2015 to 2018). Background for the entire study: An earlier analysis of 587 of the donors reported more than 250 Gb of sequence data and some 120 million unique TCR beta sequences from around 200 million T cells. An early release covering some 640 HLA-typed donors comprised roughly 300 gigabases of sequencing data and about 90 million unique TCR sequences. Of the 300 to 500 genotyped donors, more than 75% were placed in the genetic ancestry cluster associated with self-reported Caucasian donors. The study was designed to test whether signatures of past pathogen exposure could be identified by cataloging public T cell receptors. The T cell repertoires of under 750 subjects were profiled by immunosequencing and related to cytomegalovirus serostatus. Along with the roughly 710-subject first cohort, a separate validation cohort of some 130 different subjects was used. The study combined high-throughput TCR immunosequencing, statistical association of individual TCRs with disease status, and machine learning to predict cytomegalovirus infection status. A later analysis re-analyzed previously published TCR beta repertoires from approximately 700 donors and added high-resolution HLA genotyping to study TCR occurrence patterns. Rather than using new phenotypic data, the later analysis identified candidate immune exposures from TCR beta sequences and from how often those sequences occurred across donors. To decide whether each TCR beta V gene segment behaved as functional or pseudogenic, an earlier analysis of some 570 of the donors relied on high-throughput TCR beta sequencing. Donor age, sex, ethnicity and CMV serostatus were compiled alongside the repertoire data. In a later genetic analysis, genome-wide SNP genotypes for about 65% of the 666 donors were used, and that subset was treated as a discovery cohort. Every discovery cohort repertoire had been produced on one sequencing platform. Both class I and class II loci were covered by HLA typing, at four-digit resolution. Typing coverage varied by locus: roughly 629-640 donors for A, B, C, DRB1 and DQB1; roughly 560 for DQA1; approximately 570 for DPA1; about 450 for DPB1. A few DR-DQ haplotypes were handled as single units for association and clustering because linkage in the cohort was strong. Among around 400 genotyped donors of the cohort, an average of around 250,000 unique TCR beta nucleotide sequences was sequenced per donor, of which about 18% were non-productive.

The CDR3 covers 13 residues, taking in both the cysteine and the phenylalanine. Only CDR3 DNA remains: 39 bases, in frame from the first base. The germline V and J ends show losses of 0 bases and 6 bases respectively, and no gene match explains 2 bases of the junction. Via the germline V gene, CDR1 is SGHRS and CDR2 YFSETQ. The protocol used for the library was the immunoSEQ multiplex PCR assay. For the multiplex PCR, a mixture combining 60 forward primers for TCR Vbeta segments and 13 reverse primers for TCR Jbeta segments was used. The CDR3 region of rearranged TCR beta genes was amplified from genomic DNA with a multiplex PCR assay. On the Illumina HiSeq System, the amplified TCR beta libraries were sequenced as 87-base-pair reads. Per the source publication's procedure: A later analysis counted tens of millions of unique TCR beta chains across the 666 repertoires, and some 11 million of these chains were shared by at least two donors. Raw reads were error-corrected and collapsed into unique sequences by a nearest-neighbor algorithm in which closely related sequences were merged to remove PCR and sequencing errors. V, D and J gene segments were assigned by aligning CDR3 sequences to IMGT reference sequences. For a sequence to be retained, a match of at least six nucleotides was required to both a V gene segment and a J gene segment. Rearrangements were called productive when the CDR3 lacked stop codons and stayed in frame with V and J; all others were non-productive. Following IMGT convention, CDR3 was defined as the stretch from the second conserved V-encoded cysteine up to the conserved J-encoded phenylalanine. The earlier analysis of 450 to 750 of the donors excluded any sequence lacking an unambiguous match to a single V gene segment. In an earlier analysis of a few hundred of the donors, a V segment was called functional when productive rearrangements were above 56.7%, and segregating when the standard deviation between donors exceeded 5%. A statistical classification framework was built to diagnose cytomegalovirus status from the catalog of TCR beta chain sequences. In a later analysis, TCR nucleotide sequences were compared against IMGT/GENE-DB human TR gene sequences so that V and J genes could be assigned. A later analysis assigned CDR3 sequences and most-parsimonious VDJ recombination scenarios with the TCRdist pipeline. In a later analysis, each TCR beta chain was defined by its CDR3 amino acid sequence together with its V-gene family, and reads lacking a unique V-gene family were excluded. In a later analysis, approximately 640 highly shared, low-generation-probability nucleotide sequences were removed to address suspected cross-contamination and a sequencing artifact. In a later analysis, a clonal expansion index was calculated for each public chain from normalized within-repertoire ranks of inferred template counts. Generation probabilities in a later analysis came from a VDJ recombination model fitted to out-of-frame rearrangements, and those results were checked against IGoR. A later analysis scored TCR-TCR, TCR-HLA and TCR-CMV co-occurrence with hypergeometric tests, applying a repertoire-size bias correction to TCR pairs. A later analysis estimated false discovery rates by permuting HLA or CMV assignments 20 times. In a later analysis, co-occurring TCRs were grouped using DBSCAN, and TCRdist sequence similarity was added for clustering within HLA-allele-positive subsets. Repertoires with fewer than 30,000 or more than 120,000 public chains, plus five repertoires with anomalous nucleotide sharing, were excluded from co-occurrence clustering. Held by TCRdb, this immuneACCESS table contains in-frame sequences only and omits some clones. Under half of the omission traces to an unresolved V gene where checked; the cause of the rest is unknown. V and J calls and clone size are as listed in that table; D and trimming were resolved from the DNA. The sample includes approximately 150,000 clones, with 88% observed a single time. The ten largest clonotypes hold 0.45% to 0.55% of the sample.

About this clone: The specificity of this receptor is unknown. Per-base quality was not reported, and no clone a single base away is much larger than it.

The investigation overall reported the following: The only immune exposure information available for the cohort was CMV serostatus. In a later analysis, most CMV-associated TCR beta chains were found to appear HLA-restricted, with HLA associations seemingly driven largely by CMV exposure. The authors suggested that the approach could potentially be generalized to other disease states and immunological phenotypes. Because counts were too low, about 18 rarely observed V segments, including chromosome 9 orphons, were excluded from the earlier analysis of 500 to 700 of the donors. Broadly in line with IMGT annotations, most TCR beta V segments showed up in productive rearrangements about 90% or about 30% of the time in an earlier analysis of some 590 of the donors. In a later analysis, HLA-associated TCR beta chains were found to be more clonally expanded and to have lower generation probabilities than equally common non-associated chains. Strong co-occurrence of HLA alleles, especially DR and DQ, made assigning TCR associations to individual alleles difficult. Because HLA typing was missing for some donors at each locus, association tests included only the typed subset. Sequencing depth was assumed to be roughly uniform across donors in the presence/absence analyses, though that assumption may not hold. Because the 87-base-pair reads could not distinguish some IMGT-functional V segments, including TRBV6-2 and TRBV6-3, those segments were excluded. In a later analysis, several top co-occurrence clusters were reported to appear linked to parvovirus B19, influenza, CMV and Epstein-Barr virus. The classifier was reported to diagnose cytomegalovirus status with high specificity and sensitivity in both the original and validation cohorts. In a later genetic analysis, a missense DCLRE1C variant was associated with V-gene and J-gene trimming of TCR beta chains, and the association was replicated in an independent cohort. A group of highly shared sequence variants was considered likely to be a technical artifact of the sequencing pipeline. A total of roughly 160 TCR beta chains were listed by the study as associated with cytomegalovirus. A further reported finding was that TCR beta sequences accurately predicted the HLA-A and HLA-B alleles for most subjects in the first cohort. Linkage disequilibrium might explain the correlated functional status among segregating V segments, but an unknown experimental factor could not be ruled out. A later analysis found that TCR association rates varied across HLA loci, with DRB1 alleles showing the most associated TCRs and HLA-C alleles the fewest. Across donors, most TCR sequences were observed very rarely, whereas some public TCRs were present in many individuals. Three of the identified cytomegalovirus-associated TCR beta chains were confirmed in vitro to be specific for cytomegalovirus antigens. At a false discovery rate of 0.05, a later analysis linked 15,000 to 20,000 TCR beta sequences to specific HLA alleles. In a later genetic analysis, fewer N-insertions in productive TCRs were reported among donors in an Asian-associated ancestry cluster than the approximately 630-donor mean. In this cohort, only TCR beta chains were sequenced, and detectable features were limited by the absence of alpha or paired-chain data.

In total, approximately 700 healthy bone marrow donors made up the cohort. At the time of sampling, all cohort members were nominally healthy, though unrecorded immune exposures were likely present. The donor was CMV seronegative and belonged to the group of over 300 seronegative cohort members. A peripheral blood sample was collected from each donor, and TCR beta sequencing was performed on peripheral blood mononuclear cells. Genomic DNA was extracted from the blood cell samples with the Qiagen DNeasy Blood Extraction Kit. The sequence came from a woman aged 40 to 50 in good health and CMV-seronegative. Here the chain combines TRBV5-1 and TRBJ2-5; 7 central nucleotides agree with TRBD1. Sequencing was carried out using PBMCs. Read as DNA, the sequence is TGCGCCAGCAGCTTGGAACAGGGGAAGACCCAGTACTTC. Its protein product is CASSLEQGKTQYF.